This TCR beta chain stems from a study of T cell repertoires in cytomegalovirus infection. Overall study context: Based on public TCR beta signatures, there were indications of CMV infection and of a matching HLA type.

Study-wide findings and caveats: Adding up the frequency of public TCR beta families identified people who carried CMV plus the relevant HLA. The study found HLA-C-restricted CMV-specific TCR beta clonotypes dominating the ex vivo response.

This clonotype was picked up many times. As yet, its antigen is unknown. Germline CDR1 and CDR2: SGHTA and FQGNSA. The CDR3 extends over 15 amino acids. V trimming: 6 bases; J trimming: 3 bases; junction bases outside the gene matches: 5. TCRdb processed the reads anew with MiXCR; each CDR3 protein has one entry. The sample carries about 260,000 distinct CDR3 sequences, 8% to 9.5% recorded once. Sequences were obtained from PBMCs. V and J are TRBV7-2 and TRBJ2-2; 9 nucleotides line up with TRBD2. This TCR was sampled from a human donor in good health (CMV status not recorded). Some clones in this sample may be carry-over from other donors' samples. The CDR3 bases are TGTGCCAGCAGTTCCAGCGGGGGGCACACCGGGGAGCTGTTTTTT. Translating it yields CASSSSGGHTGELFF.